The 14 T cell receptor beta chains presented below share a single source sample, sequenced in a study of T cells in Graves' hyperthyroidism and ophthalmopathy (dated by TCRdb to about 2019). Library preparation employed multiplex PCR. Instrument used: Illumina HiSeq 2000. The TCR beta CDR3 regions were amplified from the RNA transcripts. A first-round RT-PCR of the TCR CDR3 used the HTBI primer set with the Qiagen OneStep RT-PCR kit. The public reads were reanalyzed by TCRdb: fastp trimming at Q25, MiXCR alignment, in-frame beta chains only. Each entry merges the rows of one CDR3 protein and shows their most common DNA and genes. This sample lists hundreds of thousands of distinct CDR3 sequences; more than 20% were detected once. The ten largest clones represent roughly a third of the sample. Sequenced sample: blood. Source of these receptors: a man aged 30-40 years with Graves' ophthalmopathy.

In this sample, this clonotype turned up a few times. This chain uses TRBV5-4 with TRBJ2-3; 10 bases align to TRBD2. Unmatched junction bases numbered 7, after V lost 0 bases and J lost 3 bases. The CDR3 spans 17 residues. The germline CDR1 and CDR2 sequences are SGHNT and YYREEE (reference sequence). The CDR3 DNA sequence: TGTGCCAGCAGCTTGGACACTAGCGGGATGCGGACAGATACGCAGTATTTT. It specifies CASSLDTSGMRTDTQYF.

This rearrangement joins TRBV6-1 to TRBJ1-5, with 8 nucleotides matching TRBD1. V gave up 7 bases and J gave up 3 bases; unmatched junction bases: 8. The CDR3 contains 15 residues. Germline V gives CDR1 MNHNS, CDR2 SASEGT. CDR3 in amino acids: CASTLDRGDNQPQHF. DNA for the CDR3: TGTGCCAGCACCCTAGACAGGGGTGACAATCAGCCCCAGCATTTT.

The table lists this clonotype with a few counts. The chain has TRBV20-1 and TRBJ2-3; 10 bases agree with TRBD2. The CDR3 covers 15 residues. V lost 3 bases to trimming and J lost 6 bases; unmatched junction nucleotides: 9. Germline V lookup: CDR1 DFQATT, CDR2 SNEGSKA (reference sequence). The CDR3 DNA reads TGCAGTGCTAGGGCCCCTAGCGGGAGTCTGGATACGCAGTATTTT. Translating gives CSARAPSGSLDTQYF.

This clonotype has more than one count but fewer than ten. The rearrangement joins TRBV19 to TRBJ1-1; possible D gene TRBD1, 6 bases. The V gene lost 3 bases and the J gene lost 7 bases, with 18 bases spanning the gap. The length of the CDR3 is 15 residues. Germline V gene lookup returns CDR1 LNHDA and CDR2 SQIVND (reference sequence). CDR3 nucleotide sequence: TGTGCCAGTAGTATCCTGGACAGAGGGGGATTTGAAGCTTTCTTT. Protein: CASSILDRGGFEAFF.

This clonotype occurred a few times. J is TRBJ2-6 and V is TRBV28; D uncertain. Germline CDR1 MDHEN, CDR2 SYDVKM. This CDR3 comprises 15 residues. V was shortened by 3 bases and J by 4 bases, with 10 bases between the two germline ends. CDR3 protein: CASSFDISGANVLTF. The DNA of the CDR3 is TGTGCCAGCAGTTTCGACATTTCAGGGGCCAACGTCCTGACTTTC.

The rearrangement links TRBV3-1 to TRBJ2-5, with 11 positions matching TRBD1. V trimming: 4 bases; J trimming: 6 bases; junction bases outside the gene matches: 7. The CDR3 loop spans 15 amino acids. Germline CDR1 is LGHDT and CDR2 is YNNKEL (reference sequence). CDR3 nucleotides: TGTGCCAGCAGCCTCGGACAGGGGGCTACGAAGACCCAGTACTTC. This encodes CASSLGQGATKTQYF.

For this clonotype: At one boundary the junction diverges from the germline segment, which might be a read error. The rearrangement uses TRBV5-1 and TRBJ1-1; TRBD1 is a possible D gene (5 bases). The CDR3 runs 17 residues. Per the germline V gene, CDR1 is SGHRS and CDR2 is YFSETQ. CDR3 residues: CASSWGGLRLMNTEAFF. The CDR3 coding sequence is TGCGCCAGTAGCTGGGGGGGACTCCGACTTATGAACACTGAAGCTTTCTTT.

This clonotype has just a few counts. The rearrangement uses TRBV20-1 and TRBJ2-5; D is ambiguous. V was pared by 0 bases and J by 0 bases, with 5 bases between. The germline V gene has CDR1 DFQATT and CDR2 SNEGSKA (reference sequence). There are 13 residues in the CDR3. The CDR3: CSARERYQETQYF. The CDR3 DNA reads TGCAGTGCTAGAGAGAGGTACCAAGAGACCCAGTACTTC.

This sequence joins TRBV28 and TRBJ2-3; 11 bases line up with TRBD2. This CDR3 spans 20 amino acids. The germline CDR1 and CDR2 sequences are MDHEN and SYDVKM. J gave up 2 bases and V 2 bases, and 15 bases lay outside the gene matches. Here the CDR3 DNA reads TGTGCCAGCAGTTTAGACCCCATAGCGGGAGGGCCGGTTCCCACAGATACGCAGTATTTT. Its translation: CASSLDPIAGGPVPTDTQYF. The variable domain in full, completed from reference TRBV28 and TRBJ2-3, reads DVKVTQSSRYLVKRTGEKVFLECVQDMDHENMFWYRQDPGLGLRLIYFSYDVKMKEKGDIPEGYSVSREKKERFSLILESASTNQTSMYLCASSLDPIAGGPVPTDTQYFGPGTRLTVL.

V and J are TRBV19 and TRBJ2-1; 8 positions agree with TRBD2. The junction had 7 bases not matched to a gene; V was cut back by 3 bases and J by 9 bases. In germline, CDR1 is LNHDA, CDR2 SQIVND (reference sequence). This CDR3 has 14 residues. CDR3 in amino acids: CASSMGLGKVEQFF. The DNA of the CDR3 is TGTGCCAGTAGTATGGGACTAGGTAAGGTTGAGCAGTTCTTC. Looking up the rest from reference TRBV19 and TRBJ2-1 gives the full variable domain: DGGITQSPKYLFRKEGQNVTLSCEQNLNHDAMYWYRQDPGQGLRLIYYSQIVNDFQKGDIAEGYSVSREKKESFPLTVTSAQKNPTAFYLCASSMGLGKVEQFFGPGTRLTVL.

This clonotype was picked up a small number of times. The chain carries TRBV2 and TRBJ1-2; 7 bases map to TRBD1. The germline CDR1 and CDR2 sequences are SNHLY and FYNNEI. The V gene end was trimmed by 5 bases and the J gene end by 2 bases; junction bases not matched to a gene: 14. The length of the CDR3 is 17 residues. The CDR3 reads CASSMVGRGKFNYGYTF. CDR3 bases: TGTGCCAGCAGTATGGTCGGCAGGGGGAAATTCAACTATGGCTACACCTTC.

This clonotype turned up a few times. V is TRBV11-1 and J is TRBJ2-3; 8 nucleotides agree with TRBD2. There are 14 residues in the CDR3. Germline assignment: CDR1 SGHAT and CDR2 FQDESV (reference sequence). J gave up 3 bases and V 5 bases, and 4 bases lay outside the gene matches. CDR3 nucleotide sequence: TGTGCCAGCAGCACTAGCGGCGGGACAGATACGCAGTATTTT. This sequence encodes CASSTSGGTDTQYF. The complete variable domain, with remaining parts taken from reference TRBV11-1 and TRBJ2-3, reads EAEVAQSPRYKITEKSQAVAFWCDPISGHATLYWYRQILGQGPELLVQFQDESVVDDSQLPKDRFSAERLKGVDSTLKIQPAELGDSAMYLCASSTSGGTDTQYFGPGTRLTVL.

This clonotype was seen a handful of times. The chain recombines TRBV28 with TRBJ1-3, with 10 bases matching TRBD1. Germline-derived CDR1 and CDR2 are MDHEN and SYDVKM. The CDR3 has 13 residues. Trimming took 4 bases from V and 8 from J; bases not matched to a gene: 2. Written as DNA, the CDR3 is TGTGCCAGCAGTTCCGGACAGGGGGACACCATATATTTT. As protein: CASSSGQGDTIYF.

The rearrangement joins TRBV7-8 to TRBJ2-1; the match to TRBD2 covers 7 bases. V shed 6 bases, J shed 1 base, and the junction held 6 bases outside the gene matches. CDR1 SGHVS and CDR2 FQNEAQ come from the germline V gene. CDR3 length: 15 residues. The CDR3: CASRISGISYNEQFF. CDR3 coding DNA: TGTGCCAGCAGGATCAGCGGGATTTCCTACAATGAGCAGTTCTTC.